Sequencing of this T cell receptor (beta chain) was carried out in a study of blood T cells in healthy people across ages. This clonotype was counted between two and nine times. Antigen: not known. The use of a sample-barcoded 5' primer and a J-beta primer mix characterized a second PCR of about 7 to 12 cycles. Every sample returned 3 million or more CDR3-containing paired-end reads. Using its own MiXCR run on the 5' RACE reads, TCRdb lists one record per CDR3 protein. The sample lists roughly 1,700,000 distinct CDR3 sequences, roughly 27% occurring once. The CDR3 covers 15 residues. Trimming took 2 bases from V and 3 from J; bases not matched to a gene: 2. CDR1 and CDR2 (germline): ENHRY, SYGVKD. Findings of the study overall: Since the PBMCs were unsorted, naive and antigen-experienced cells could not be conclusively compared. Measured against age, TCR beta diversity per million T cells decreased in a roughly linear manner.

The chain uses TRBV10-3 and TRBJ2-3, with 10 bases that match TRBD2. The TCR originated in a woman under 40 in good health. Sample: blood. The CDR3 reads CAISEPSGGTDTQYF. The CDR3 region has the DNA TGTGCCATCAGTGAGCCTAGCGGGGGTACAGATACGCAGTATTTT.